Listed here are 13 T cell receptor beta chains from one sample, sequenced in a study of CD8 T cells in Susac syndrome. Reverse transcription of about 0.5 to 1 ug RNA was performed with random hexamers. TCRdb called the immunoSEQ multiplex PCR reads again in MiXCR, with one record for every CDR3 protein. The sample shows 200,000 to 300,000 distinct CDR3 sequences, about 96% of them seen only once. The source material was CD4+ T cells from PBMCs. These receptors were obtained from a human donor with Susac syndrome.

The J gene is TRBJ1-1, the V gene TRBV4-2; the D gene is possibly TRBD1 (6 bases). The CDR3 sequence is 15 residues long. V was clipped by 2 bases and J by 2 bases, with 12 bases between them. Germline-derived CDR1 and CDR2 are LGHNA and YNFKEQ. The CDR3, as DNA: TGTGCCAGCAGCCAAACAGGGTCGGGTAACACTGAAGCTTTCTTT. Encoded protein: CASSQTGSGNTEAFF.

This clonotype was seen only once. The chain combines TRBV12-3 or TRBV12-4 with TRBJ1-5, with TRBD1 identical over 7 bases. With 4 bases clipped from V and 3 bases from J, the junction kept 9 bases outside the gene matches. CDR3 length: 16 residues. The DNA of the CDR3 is TGTGCCAGCAGTTCCGCACAGGGGTCGGACAATCAGCCCCAGCATTTT. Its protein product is CASSSAQGSDNQPQHF.

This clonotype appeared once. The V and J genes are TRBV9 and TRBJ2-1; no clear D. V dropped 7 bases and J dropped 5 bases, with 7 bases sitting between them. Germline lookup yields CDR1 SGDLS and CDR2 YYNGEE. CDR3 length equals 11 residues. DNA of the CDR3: TGTGCCAGCGCATTAAACAATGAGCAGTTCTTC. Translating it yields CASALNNEQFF.

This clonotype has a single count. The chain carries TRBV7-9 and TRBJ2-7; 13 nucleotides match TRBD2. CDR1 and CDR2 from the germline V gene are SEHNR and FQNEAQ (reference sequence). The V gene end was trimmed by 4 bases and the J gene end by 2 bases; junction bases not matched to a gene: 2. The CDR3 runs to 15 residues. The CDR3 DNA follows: TGTGCCAGCAGCTGGGGACTAGCGGGGCCCTACGAGCAGTACTTC. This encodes CASSWGLAGPYEQYF.

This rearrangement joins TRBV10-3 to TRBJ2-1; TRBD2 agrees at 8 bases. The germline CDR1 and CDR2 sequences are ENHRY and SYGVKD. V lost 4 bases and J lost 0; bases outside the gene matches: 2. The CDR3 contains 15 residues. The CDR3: CAISGTSGSYNEQFF. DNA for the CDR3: TGTGCCATCAGTGGAACTAGCGGCTCCTACAATGAGCAGTTCTTC.

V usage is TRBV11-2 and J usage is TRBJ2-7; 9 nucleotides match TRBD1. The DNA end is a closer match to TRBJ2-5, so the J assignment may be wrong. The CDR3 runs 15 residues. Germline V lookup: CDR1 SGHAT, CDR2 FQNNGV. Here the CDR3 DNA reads TGTGCCAGCAGCCCCCCGGGACAGGGCACCGAGACCCAGTACTTC. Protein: CASSPPGQGTETQYF.

CDR3: CASSLAQMGTETQYF. For the CDR3, the DNA is TGTGCCAGCAGCTTAGCCCAAATGGGGACGGAGACCCAGTACTTC. The chain links TRBV11-2 to TRBJ2-5; D might be TRBD1 or TRBD2, each matching 5 bases. Germline values: CDR1 SGHAT, CDR2 FQNNGV. Between the trimmed V and J ends, which lost 1 base and 5 bases, there was a span of 14 bases. This CDR3 is built from 15 residues.

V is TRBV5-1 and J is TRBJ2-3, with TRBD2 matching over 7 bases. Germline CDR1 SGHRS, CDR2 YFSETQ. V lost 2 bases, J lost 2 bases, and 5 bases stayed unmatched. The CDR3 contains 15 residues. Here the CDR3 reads CASSFERGYTDTQYF. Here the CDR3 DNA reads TGCGCCAGCAGCTTCGAGCGGGGATACACAGATACGCAGTATTTT.

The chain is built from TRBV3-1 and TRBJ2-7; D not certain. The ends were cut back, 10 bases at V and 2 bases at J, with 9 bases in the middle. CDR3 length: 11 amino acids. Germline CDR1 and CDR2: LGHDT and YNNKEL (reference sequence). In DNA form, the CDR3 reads TGTGCCACATCGTCGCCCTACGAGCAGTACTTC. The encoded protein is CATSSPYEQYF.

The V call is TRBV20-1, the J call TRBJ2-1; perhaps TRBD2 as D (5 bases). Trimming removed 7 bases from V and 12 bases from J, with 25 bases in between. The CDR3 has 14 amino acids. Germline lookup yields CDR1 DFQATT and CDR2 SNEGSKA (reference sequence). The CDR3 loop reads CSGGEIAPTIGQFF. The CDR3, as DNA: TGCAGTGGCGGAGAGATAGCGCCTACAATTGGGCAGTTCTTC.

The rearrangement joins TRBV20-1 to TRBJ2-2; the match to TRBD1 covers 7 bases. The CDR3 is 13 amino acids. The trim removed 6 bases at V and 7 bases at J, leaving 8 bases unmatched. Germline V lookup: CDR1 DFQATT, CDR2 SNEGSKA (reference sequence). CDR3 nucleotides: TGCAGTGCGGGACAGACAGTGGACGGGGAGCTGTTTTTT. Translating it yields CSAGQTVDGELFF.

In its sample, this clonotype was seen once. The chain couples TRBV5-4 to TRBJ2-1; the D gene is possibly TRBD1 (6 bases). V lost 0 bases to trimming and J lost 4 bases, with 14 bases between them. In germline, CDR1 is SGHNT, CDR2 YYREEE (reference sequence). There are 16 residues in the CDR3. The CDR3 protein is CASSLDPGTRYNEQFF. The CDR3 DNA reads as TGTGCCAGCAGCTTGGACCCCGGGACACGTTACAATGAGCAGTTCTTC.

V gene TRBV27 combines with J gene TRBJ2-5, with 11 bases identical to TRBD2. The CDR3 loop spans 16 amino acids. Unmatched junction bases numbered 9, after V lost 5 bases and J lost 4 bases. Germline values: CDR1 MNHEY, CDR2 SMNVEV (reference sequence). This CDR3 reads CASSPLPSGRTETQYF. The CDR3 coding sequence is TGTGCCAGCAGTCCGCTCCCTAGCGGGAGGACAGAGACCCAGTACTTC.